The entry below describes one T cell receptor (beta chain). How the authors handled the data: Filtering of immunoSEQ junctional sequences could not match full-length read filtering. Method: immunoSEQ multiplex PCR; TCRdb's copy keeps in-frame clones and lacks some. Clone size and the V and J calls come from that table; the DNA yielded D and trimming. The table shows 2.5 million or so clones, with over 85% occurring only once. Germline V gives CDR1 SGHNT, CDR2 YENEEA. This CDR3 has 15 amino acids. V lost 5 bases and J 5 bases, leaving 18 bases between the germline ends. The data belong to a study of shared clonotypes between healthy human individuals.

The chain is built from TRBV11-3 and TRBJ2-5, with D tentatively TRBD1 or TRBD2 (5 bases each). Material for sequencing was naive CD4+ T cells sorted from blood. As for subset: CD45RA+ positively selected. The TCR originated in a man aged 18 to 29 in good health. The CDR3 loop is CASSDGAFSGETQYF. The CDR3 nucleotides read TGTGCCAGCAGCGACGGGGCATTCTCTGGGGAGACCCAGTACTTC.